These T cell receptor beta chains were read from a single sample in a study of T cells in Graves' hyperthyroidism and ophthalmopathy. MiXCR, run by TCRdb on the multiplex PCR reads, gives a single entry per CDR3 protein. The table lists about 400,000 distinct CDR3 sequences, 15% of them singletons. The material sequenced was blood. These receptors were obtained from a woman in her 30s with Graves' hyperthyroidism. Both conserved end residues are part of each CDR3. The D gene is left open where the match is weak. Clone sizes are given selectively: once, few, many, or a class where the clone is expanded.

DNA: TGTGCCAGCAGCTTGTGGACTAGCGGATACTACGAGCAGTACTTC; CDR3: CASSLWTSGYYEQYF; J: TRBJ2-7; size: few; D: TRBD2; V: TRBV5-6
DNA: TGTGCCTGGAGCTTATCCTCAAACCCCTTCTACGAGCAGTACTTC; CDR3: CAWSLSSNPFYEQYF; J: TRBJ2-7; size: many; D: -; V: TRBV30
DNA: TGTGCCAGCAGTGAAGTCTGGGGGGGGACTCAGCCCCAGCATTTT; CDR3: CASSEVWGGTQPQHF; J: TRBJ1-5; size: many; D: -; V: TRBV6-1
DNA: TGCAGCGCCGGACGCACCGGGGAGCTGTTTTTT; CDR3: CSAGRTGELFF; J: TRBJ2-2; size: few; D: -; V: TRBV29-1
DNA: TGTGCCAGCAGTCCTGGTTTAGGACTAGCCTACGAGCAGTACTTC; CDR3: CASSPGLGLAYEQYF; J: TRBJ2-7; size: many; D: TRBD2; V: TRBV27
DNA: TGTGCCAGCAGCTTATTTCTAGCGGGAGGAACTTTCCAAGAGACCCAGTACTTC; CDR3: CASSLFLAGGTFQETQYF; J: TRBJ2-5; size: -; D: TRBD2; V: TRBV13
DNA: TGTGCCAGCAGTTTCGGGTACGGGGCCAAGACCGGGGAGCTGTTTTTT; CDR3: CASSFGYGAKTGELFF; J: TRBJ2-2; size: many; D: -; V: TRBV28
DNA: TGTGCCAGCACCGGACTCTCGTCCGGGAGTGAGCAGTTCTTC; CDR3: CASTGLSSGSEQFF; J: TRBJ2-1; size: few; D: -; V: TRBV6-1
DNA: TGTGCCAGCAGCTTAGCTCTAGCGGGAATCGGGGAGCTGTTTTTT; CDR3: CASSLALAGIGELFF; J: TRBJ2-2; size: few; D: TRBD2; V: TRBV11-1
DNA: TGTGCCAGCTCACCGGTCAAATACTCCTACGAGCAGTACTTC; CDR3: CASSPVKYSYEQYF; J: TRBJ2-7; size: few; D: -; V: TRBV18
DNA: TGCGCCAGCAGCGCTACTAGCGGGAGGGCCCCGTACTTC; CDR3: CASSATSGRAPYF; J: TRBJ2-5; size: few; D: TRBD2; V: TRBV5-1
DNA: TGTGCCAGCAGCGCGAGACAGGGTTTCTACGAGCAGTACTTC; CDR3: CASSARQGFYEQYF; J: TRBJ2-7; size: few; D: TRBD1; V: TRBV7-9
DNA: TGTGCCAGCAGTCCAACCGGGACAGGAGTCGCAGATACGCAGTATTTT; CDR3: CASSPTGTGVADTQYF; J: TRBJ2-3; size: -; D: TRBD1; V: TRBV6-2/TRBV6-3
DNA: TGTGCCAGCAGACTCGACACTAGCGGGGTCTACGAGCAGTACTTC; CDR3: CASRLDTSGVYEQYF; J: TRBJ2-7; size: many; D: TRBD2; V: TRBV12-3/TRBV12-4
DNA: TGTGCCATCAGGAGACTAGCGGGAGATTCTGAGCAGTTCTTC; CDR3: CAIRRLAGDSEQFF; J: TRBJ2-1; size: many; D: TRBD2; V: TRBV10-3